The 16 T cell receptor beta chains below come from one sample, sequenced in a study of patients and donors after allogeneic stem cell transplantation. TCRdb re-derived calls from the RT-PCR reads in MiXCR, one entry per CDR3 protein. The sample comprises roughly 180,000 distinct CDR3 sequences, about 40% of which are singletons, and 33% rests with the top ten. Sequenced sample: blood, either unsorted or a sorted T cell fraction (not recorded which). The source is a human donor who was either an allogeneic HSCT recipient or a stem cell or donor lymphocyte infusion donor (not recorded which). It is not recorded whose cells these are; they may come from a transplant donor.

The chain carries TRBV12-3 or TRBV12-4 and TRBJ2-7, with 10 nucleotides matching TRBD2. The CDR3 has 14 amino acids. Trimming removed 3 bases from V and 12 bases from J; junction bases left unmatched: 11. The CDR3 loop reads CASSFTSGTDLVYF. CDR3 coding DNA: TGTGCCAGCAGTTTCACTAGCGGGACCGACCTCGTGTACTTC.

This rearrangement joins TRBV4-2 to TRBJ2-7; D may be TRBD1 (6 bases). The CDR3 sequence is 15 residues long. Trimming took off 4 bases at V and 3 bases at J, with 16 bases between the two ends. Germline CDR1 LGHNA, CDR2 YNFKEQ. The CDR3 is CASSLHRAGNYEQYF. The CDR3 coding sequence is TGTGCCAGCAGCCTCCACAGGGCTGGGAACTACGAGCAGTACTTC.

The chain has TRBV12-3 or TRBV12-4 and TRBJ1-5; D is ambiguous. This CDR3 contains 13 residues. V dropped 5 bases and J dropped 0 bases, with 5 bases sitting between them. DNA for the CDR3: TGTGCCAGCAGTGTGTTTAGCAATCAGCCCCAGCATTTT. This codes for CASSVFSNQPQHF.

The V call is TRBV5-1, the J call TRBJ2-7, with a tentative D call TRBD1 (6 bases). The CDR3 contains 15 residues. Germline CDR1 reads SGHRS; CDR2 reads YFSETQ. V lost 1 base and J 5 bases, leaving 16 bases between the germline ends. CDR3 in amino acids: CASSLRTGKFDEQYF. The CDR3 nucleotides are TGCGCCAGCAGCTTGCGAACAGGGAAATTCGACGAGCAGTACTTC.

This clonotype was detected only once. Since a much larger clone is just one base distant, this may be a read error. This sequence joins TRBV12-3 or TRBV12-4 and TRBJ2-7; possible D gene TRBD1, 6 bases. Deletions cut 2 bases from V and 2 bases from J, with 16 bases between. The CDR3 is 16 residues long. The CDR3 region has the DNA TGTGCCAGCAGTTTAAATGTCAGGGGATTGCCCTACGAGCAGTACTTC. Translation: CASSLNVRGLPYEQYF.

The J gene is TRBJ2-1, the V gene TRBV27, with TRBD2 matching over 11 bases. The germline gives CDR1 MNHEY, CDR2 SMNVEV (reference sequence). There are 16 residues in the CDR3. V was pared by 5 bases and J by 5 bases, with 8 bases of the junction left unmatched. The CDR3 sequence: CASSRLLAGGDNEQFF. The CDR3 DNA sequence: TGTGCCAGCAGTCGACTCCTAGCGGGAGGTGACAATGAGCAGTTCTTC.

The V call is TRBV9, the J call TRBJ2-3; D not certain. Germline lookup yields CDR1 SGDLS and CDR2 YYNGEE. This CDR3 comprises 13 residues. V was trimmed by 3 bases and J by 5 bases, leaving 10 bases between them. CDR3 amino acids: CASSALAGDTQYF. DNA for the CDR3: TGTGCCAGCAGCGCCCTTGCCGGAGATACGCAGTATTTT. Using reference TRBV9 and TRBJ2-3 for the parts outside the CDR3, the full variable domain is DSGVTQTPKHLITATGQRVTLRCSPRSGDLSVYWYQQSLDQGLQFLIQYYNGEERAKGNILERFSAQQFPDLHSELNLSSLELGDSALYFCASSALAGDTQYFGPGTRLTVL.

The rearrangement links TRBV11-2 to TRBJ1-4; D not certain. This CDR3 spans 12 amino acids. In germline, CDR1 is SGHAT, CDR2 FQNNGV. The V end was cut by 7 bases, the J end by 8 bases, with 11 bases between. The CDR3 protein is CASTDFEEKLFF. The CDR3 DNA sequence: TGTGCCAGCACGGATTTCGAGGAAAAACTGTTTTTT.

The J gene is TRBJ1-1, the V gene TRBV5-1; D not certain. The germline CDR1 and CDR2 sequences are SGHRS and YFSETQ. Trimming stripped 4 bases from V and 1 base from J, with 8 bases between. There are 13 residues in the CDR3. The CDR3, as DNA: TGCGCCAGCAGCCGCGAATCGAACACTGAAGCTTTCTTT. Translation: CASSRESNTEAFF.

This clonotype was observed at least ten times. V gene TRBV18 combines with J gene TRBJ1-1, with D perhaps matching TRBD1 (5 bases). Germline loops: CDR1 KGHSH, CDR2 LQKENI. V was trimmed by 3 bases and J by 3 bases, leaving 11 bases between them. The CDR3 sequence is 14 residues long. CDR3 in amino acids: CASSPHVGDTEAFF. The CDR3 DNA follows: TGTGCCAGCTCACCCCACGTGGGGGACACTGAAGCTTTCTTT. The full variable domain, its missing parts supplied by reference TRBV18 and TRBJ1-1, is NAGVMQNPRHLVRRRGQEARLRCSPMKGHSHVYWYRQLPEEGLKFMVYLQKENIIDESGMPKERFSAEFPKEGPSILRIQQVVRGDSAAYFCASSPHVGDTEAFFGQGTRLTVV.

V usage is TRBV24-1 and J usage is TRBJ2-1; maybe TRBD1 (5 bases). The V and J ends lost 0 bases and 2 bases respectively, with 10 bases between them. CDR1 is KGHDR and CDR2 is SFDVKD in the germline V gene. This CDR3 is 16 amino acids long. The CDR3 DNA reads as TGTGCCACCAGTGATTTGCGCGGCAGGGCCTACAATGAGCAGTTCTTC. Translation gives CATSDLRGRAYNEQFF.

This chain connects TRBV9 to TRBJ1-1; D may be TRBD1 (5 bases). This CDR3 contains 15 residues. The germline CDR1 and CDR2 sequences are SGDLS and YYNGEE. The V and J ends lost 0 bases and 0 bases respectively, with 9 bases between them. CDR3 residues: CASSVAGGLNTEAFF. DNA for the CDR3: TGTGCCAGCAGCGTAGCGGGGGGACTGAACACTGAAGCTTTCTTT.

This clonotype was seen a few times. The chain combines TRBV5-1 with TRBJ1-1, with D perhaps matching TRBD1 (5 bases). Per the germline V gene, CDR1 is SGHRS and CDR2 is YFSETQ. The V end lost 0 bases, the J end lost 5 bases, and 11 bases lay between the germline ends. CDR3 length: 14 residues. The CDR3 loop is CASSLGEGRTEAFF. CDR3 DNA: TGCGCCAGCAGCTTGGGGGAGGGGAGAACTGAAGCTTTCTTT.

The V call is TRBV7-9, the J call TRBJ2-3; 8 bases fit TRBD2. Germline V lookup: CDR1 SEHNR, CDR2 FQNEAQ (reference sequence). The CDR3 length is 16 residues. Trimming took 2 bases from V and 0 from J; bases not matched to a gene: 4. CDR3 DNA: TGTGCCAGCAGCTTAAGCGGGAGTGTTAGCACAGATACGCAGTATTTT. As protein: CASSLSGSVSTDTQYF. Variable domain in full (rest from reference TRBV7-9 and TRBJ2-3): DTGVSQNPRHKITKRGQNVTFRCDPISEHNRLYWYRQTLGQGPEFLTYFQNEAQLEKSRLLSDRFSAERPKGSFSTLEIQRTEQGDSAMYLCASSLSGSVSTDTQYFGPGTRLTVL.

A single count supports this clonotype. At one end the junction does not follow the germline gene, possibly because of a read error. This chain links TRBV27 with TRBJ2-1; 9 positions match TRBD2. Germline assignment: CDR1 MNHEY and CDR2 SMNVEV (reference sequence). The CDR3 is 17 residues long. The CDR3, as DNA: TGTGCCGGCAGTTCCGTTAGCGGGAGAGACTCCTACAATGAGCAGTTCTTC. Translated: CAGSSVSGRDSYNEQFF.

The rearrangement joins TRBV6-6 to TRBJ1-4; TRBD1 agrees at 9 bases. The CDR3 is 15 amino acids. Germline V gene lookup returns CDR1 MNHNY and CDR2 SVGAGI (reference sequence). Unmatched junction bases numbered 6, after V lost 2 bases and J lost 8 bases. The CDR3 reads CASSYVGQGREKLFF. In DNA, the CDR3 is TGTGCCAGCAGTTACGTGGGACAGGGAAGGGAAAAACTGTTTTTT.